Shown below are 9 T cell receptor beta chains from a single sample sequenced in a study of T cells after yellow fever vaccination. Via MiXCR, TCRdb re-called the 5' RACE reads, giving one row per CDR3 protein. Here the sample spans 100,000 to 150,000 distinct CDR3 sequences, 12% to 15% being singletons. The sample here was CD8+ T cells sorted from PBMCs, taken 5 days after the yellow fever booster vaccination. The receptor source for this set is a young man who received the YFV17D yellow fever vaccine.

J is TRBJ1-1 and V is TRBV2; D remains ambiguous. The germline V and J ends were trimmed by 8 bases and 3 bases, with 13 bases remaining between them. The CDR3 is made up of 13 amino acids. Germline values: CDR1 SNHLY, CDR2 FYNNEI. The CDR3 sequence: CASQRGTDTEAFF. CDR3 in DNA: TGTGCCAGCCAGCGGGGAACGGACACTGAAGCTTTCTTT.

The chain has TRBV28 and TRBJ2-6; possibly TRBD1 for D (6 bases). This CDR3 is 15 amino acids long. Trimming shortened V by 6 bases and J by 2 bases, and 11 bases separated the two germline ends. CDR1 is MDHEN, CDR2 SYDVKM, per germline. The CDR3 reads CASSLTGTGANVLTF. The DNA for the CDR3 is TGTGCCAGCAGCCTAACAGGGACTGGGGCCAACGTCCTGACTTTC.

The CDR3 DNA reads TGTGCCAGCTCACCACCTAGGGTACGTGACACTGAAGCTTTCTTT. The encoded protein is CASSPPRVRDTEAFF. This chain joins TRBV18 and TRBJ1-1; D ambiguous. Trimming removed 0 bases at V and 3 bases at J, with 11 bases between. Germline assignment: CDR1 KGHSH and CDR2 LQKENI. CDR3 size: 15 residues. The full variable domain, rest sourced from reference TRBV18 and TRBJ1-1, is NAGVMQNPRHLVRRRGQEARLRCSPMKGHSHVYWYRQLPEEGLKFMVYLQKENIIDESGMPKERFSAEFPKEGPSILRIQQVVRGDSAAYFCASSPPRVRDTEAFFGQGTRLTVV.

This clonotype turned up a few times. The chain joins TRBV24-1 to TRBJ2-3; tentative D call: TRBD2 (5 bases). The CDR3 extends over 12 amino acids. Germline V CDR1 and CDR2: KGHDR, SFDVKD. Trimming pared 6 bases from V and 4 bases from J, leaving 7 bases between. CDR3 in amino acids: CATSRGADTQYF. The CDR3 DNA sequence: TGTGCCACCAGTCGGGGAGCAGATACGCAGTATTTT.

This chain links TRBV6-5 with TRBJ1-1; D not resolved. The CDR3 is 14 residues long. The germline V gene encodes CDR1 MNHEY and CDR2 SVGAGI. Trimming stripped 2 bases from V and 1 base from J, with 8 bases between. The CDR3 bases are TGTGCCAGCAGTTACGTCCGGCAGAACACTGAAGCTTTCTTT. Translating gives CASSYVRQNTEAFF.

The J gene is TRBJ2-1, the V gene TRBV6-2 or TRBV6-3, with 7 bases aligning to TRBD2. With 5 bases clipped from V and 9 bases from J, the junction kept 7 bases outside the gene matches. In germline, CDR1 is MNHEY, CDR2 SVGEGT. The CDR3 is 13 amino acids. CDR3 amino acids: CASSGLSGSEQFF. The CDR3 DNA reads TGTGCCAGCAGTGGCCTTAGCGGGTCTGAGCAGTTCTTC.

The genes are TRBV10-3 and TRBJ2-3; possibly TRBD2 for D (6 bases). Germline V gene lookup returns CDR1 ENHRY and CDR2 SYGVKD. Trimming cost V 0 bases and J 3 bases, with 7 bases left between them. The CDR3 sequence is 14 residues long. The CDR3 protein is CAISESGRTDTQYF. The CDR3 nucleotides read TGTGCCATCAGTGAGTCGGGGAGGACAGATACGCAGTATTTT.

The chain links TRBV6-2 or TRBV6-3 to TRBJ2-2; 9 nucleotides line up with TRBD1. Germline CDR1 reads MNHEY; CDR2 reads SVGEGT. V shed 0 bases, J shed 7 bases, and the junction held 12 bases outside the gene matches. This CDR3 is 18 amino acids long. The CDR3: CASSYSLRTGGIGGELFF. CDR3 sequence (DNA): TGTGCCAGCAGTTACTCCCTTCGAACAGGGGGCATAGGCGGGGAGCTGTTTTTT.

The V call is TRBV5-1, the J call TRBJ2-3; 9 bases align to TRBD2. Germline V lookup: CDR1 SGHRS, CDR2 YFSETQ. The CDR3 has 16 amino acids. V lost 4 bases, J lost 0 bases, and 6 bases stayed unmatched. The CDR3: CASSLSGGGSTDTQYF. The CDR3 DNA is TGCGCCAGCAGCCTTAGCGGGGGCGGGAGCACAGATACGCAGTATTTT.